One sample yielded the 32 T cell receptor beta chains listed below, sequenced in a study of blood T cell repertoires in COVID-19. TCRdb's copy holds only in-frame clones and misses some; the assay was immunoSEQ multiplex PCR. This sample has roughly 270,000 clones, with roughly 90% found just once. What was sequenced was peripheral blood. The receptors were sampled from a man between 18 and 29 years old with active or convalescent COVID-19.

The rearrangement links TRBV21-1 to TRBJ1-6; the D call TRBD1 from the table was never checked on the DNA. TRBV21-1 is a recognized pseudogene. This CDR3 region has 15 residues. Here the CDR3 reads CASSKGGLTQSPLHF. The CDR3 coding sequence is TGTGCCAGCAGCAAAGGGGGCCTTACCCAGTCACCCCTCCACTTT.

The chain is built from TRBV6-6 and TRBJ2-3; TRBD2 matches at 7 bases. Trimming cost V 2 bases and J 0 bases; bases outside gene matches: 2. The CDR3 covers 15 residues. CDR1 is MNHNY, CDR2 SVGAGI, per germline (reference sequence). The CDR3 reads CASSYVGGSTDTQYF. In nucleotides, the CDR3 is TGTGCCAGCAGTTACGTCGGGGGGAGCACAGATACGCAGTATTTT.

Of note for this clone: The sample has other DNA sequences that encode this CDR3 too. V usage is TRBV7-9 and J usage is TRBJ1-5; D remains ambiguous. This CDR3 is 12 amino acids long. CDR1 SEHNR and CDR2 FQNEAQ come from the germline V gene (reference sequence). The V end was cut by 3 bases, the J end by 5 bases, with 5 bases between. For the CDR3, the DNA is TGTGCCAGCAGCTTTCCGGATCAGCCCCAGCATTTT. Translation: CASSFPDQPQHF.

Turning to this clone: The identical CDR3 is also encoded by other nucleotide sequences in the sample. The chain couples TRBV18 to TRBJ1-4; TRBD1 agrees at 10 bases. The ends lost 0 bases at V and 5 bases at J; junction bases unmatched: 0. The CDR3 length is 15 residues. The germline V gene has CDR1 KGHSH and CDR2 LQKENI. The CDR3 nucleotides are TGTGCCAGCTCACCACCGGGACAGGGGAATGAAAAACTGTTTTTT. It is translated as CASSPPGQGNEKLFF.

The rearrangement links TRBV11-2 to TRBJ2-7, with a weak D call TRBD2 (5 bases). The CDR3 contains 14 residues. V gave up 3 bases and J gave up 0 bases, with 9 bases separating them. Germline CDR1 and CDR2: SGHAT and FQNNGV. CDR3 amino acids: CASSFSGSSYEQYF. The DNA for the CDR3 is TGTGCCAGCAGCTTCTCGGGGTCCTCCTACGAGCAGTACTTC.

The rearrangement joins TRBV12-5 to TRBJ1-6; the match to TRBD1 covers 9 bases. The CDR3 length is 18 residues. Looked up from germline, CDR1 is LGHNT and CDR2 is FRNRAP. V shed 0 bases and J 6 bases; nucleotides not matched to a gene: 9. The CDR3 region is CASGLVIWDRETNSPLHF. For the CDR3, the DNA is TGTGCTAGTGGTTTGGTAATCTGGGACAGGGAAACTAATTCACCCCTCCACTTT.

The CDR3 DNA is TGTGCCAGCAGCGGAGGAGGGGAGTTACAGCCCCAGCATTTT. This translates into CASSGGGELQPQHF. The V and J genes are TRBV6-5 and TRBJ1-5; D perhaps matches TRBD1 (5 bases). V gave up 6 bases and J gave up 7 bases, with 16 bases separating them. Germline V gene sequence: CDR1 MNHEY, CDR2 SVGAGI. The CDR3 is 14 amino acids.

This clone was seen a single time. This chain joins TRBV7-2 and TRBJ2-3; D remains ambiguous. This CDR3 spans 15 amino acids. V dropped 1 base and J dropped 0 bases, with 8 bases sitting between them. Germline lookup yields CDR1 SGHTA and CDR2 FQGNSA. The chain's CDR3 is CASSLGYGSTDTQYF. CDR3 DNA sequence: TGTGCCAGCAGCTTAGGGTACGGGAGCACAGATACGCAGTATTTT.

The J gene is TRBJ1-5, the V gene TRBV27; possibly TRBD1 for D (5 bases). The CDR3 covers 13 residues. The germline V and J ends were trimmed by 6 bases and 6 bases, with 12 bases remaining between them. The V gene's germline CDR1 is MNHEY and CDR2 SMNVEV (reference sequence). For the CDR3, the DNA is TGTGCCAGCAGATCGCAGGGTTTTCAGCCCCAGCATTTT. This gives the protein CASRSQGFQPQHF.

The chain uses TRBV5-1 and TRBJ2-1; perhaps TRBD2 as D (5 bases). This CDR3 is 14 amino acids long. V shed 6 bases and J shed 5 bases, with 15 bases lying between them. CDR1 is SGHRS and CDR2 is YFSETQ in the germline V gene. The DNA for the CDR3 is TGCGCCAGCACCGGGATTCGAACGAACAATGAGCAGTTCTTC. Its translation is CASTGIRTNNEQFF.

CDR3 bases: TGTGCCAGTAGTAAGGGGCAGGGGTCGACGAGCTCCTACAATGAGCAGTTCTTC. It is translated as CASSKGQGSTSSYNEQFF. The chain couples TRBV19 to TRBJ2-1; D is perhaps TRBD1 (6 bases). Between the trimmed V and J ends, which lost 4 bases and 0 bases, there was a span of 19 bases. Germline loops: CDR1 LNHDA, CDR2 SQIVND (reference sequence). The CDR3 runs to 18 residues.

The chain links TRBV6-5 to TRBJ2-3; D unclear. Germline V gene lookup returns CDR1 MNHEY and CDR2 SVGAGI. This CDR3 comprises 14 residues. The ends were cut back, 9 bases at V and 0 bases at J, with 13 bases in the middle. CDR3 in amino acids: CASHTRISTDTQYF. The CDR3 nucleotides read TGTGCCAGTCATACCAGAATTAGCACAGATACGCAGTATTTT.

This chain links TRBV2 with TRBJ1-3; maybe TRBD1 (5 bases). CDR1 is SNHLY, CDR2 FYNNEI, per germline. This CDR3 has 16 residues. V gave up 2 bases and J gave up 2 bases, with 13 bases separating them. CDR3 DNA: TGTGCCAGCAGTGAAACAGGTTGGGGAACTGGAAACACCATATATTTT. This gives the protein CASSETGWGTGNTIYF.

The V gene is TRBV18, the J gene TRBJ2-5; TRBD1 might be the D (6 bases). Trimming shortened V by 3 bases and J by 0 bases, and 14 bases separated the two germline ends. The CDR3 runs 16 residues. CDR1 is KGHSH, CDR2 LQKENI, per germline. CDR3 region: CASSPGGGSHQETQYF. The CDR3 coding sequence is TGTGCCAGCTCACCTGGGGGCGGCAGTCACCAAGAGACCCAGTACTTC.

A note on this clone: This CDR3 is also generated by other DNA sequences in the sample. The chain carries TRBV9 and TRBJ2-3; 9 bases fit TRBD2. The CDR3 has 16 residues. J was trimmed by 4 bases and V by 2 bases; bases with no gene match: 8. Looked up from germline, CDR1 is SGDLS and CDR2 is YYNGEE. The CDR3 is CASSVGAGGLADTQYF. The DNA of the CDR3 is TGTGCCAGCAGCGTTGGGGCGGGGGGGCTTGCAGATACGCAGTATTTT.

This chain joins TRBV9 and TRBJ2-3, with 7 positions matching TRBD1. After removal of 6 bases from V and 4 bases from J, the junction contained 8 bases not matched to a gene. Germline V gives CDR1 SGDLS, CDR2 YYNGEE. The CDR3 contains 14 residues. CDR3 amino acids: CASTPQGFADTQYF. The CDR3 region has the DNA TGTGCCAGCACCCCACAGGGGTTCGCAGATACGCAGTATTTT. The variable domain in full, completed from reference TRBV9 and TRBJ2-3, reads DSGVTQTPKHLITATGQRVTLRCSPRSGDLSVYWYQQSLDQGLQFLIQYYNGEERAKGNILERFSAQQFPDLHSELNLSSLELGDSALYFCASTPQGFADTQYFGPGTRLTVL.

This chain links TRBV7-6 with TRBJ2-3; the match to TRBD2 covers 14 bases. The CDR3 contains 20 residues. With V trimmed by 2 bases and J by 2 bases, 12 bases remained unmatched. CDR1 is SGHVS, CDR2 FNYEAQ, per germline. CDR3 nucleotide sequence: TGTGCCAGCAGCTTAACACCGGGACTAGCGGGGGAGATCACCACAGATACGCAGTATTTT. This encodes CASSLTPGLAGEITTDTQYF. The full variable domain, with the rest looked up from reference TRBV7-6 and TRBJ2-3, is GAGVSQSPRYKVTKRGQDVALRCDPISGHVSLYWYRQALGQGPEFLTYFNYEAQQDKSGLPNDRFSAERPEGSISTLTIQRTEQRDSAMYRCASSLTPGLAGEITTDTQYFGPGTRLTVL.

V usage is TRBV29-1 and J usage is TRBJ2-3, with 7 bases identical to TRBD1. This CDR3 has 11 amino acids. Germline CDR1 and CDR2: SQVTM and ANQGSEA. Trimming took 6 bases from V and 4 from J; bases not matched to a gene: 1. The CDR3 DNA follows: TGCAGCGTAGACAGGGCAGATACGCAGTATTTT. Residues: CSVDRADTQYF.

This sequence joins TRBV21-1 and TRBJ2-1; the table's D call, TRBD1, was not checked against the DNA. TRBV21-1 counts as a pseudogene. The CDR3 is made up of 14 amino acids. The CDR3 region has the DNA TGTGCCAGCAGCAAAGAGCAGGTTCACAATGAGCAGTTCTTC. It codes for CASSKEQVHNEQFF.

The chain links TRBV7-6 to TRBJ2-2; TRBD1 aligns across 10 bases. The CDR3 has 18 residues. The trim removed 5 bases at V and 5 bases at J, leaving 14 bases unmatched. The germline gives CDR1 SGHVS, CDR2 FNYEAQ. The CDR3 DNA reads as TGTGCCAGCAGCCGAGAGGAGTGGGACAGGGGTTCAACCGGGGAGCTGTTTTTT. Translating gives CASSREEWDRGSTGELFF.

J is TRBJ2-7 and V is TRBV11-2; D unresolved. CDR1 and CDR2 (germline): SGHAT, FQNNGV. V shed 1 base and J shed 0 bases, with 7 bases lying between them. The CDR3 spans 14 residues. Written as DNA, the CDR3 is TGTGCCAGCAGCTTAGTGTCGGGCTCCTACGAGCAGTACTTC. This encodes CASSLVSGSYEQYF.

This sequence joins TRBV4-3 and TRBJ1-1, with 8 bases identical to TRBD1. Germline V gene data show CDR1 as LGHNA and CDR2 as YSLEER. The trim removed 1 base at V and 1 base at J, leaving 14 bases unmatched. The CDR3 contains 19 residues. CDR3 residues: CASSQVRGQRLTENTEAFF. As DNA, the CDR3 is TGCGCCAGCAGCCAAGTCAGGGGGCAACGATTAACGGAGAACACTGAAGCTTTCTTT.

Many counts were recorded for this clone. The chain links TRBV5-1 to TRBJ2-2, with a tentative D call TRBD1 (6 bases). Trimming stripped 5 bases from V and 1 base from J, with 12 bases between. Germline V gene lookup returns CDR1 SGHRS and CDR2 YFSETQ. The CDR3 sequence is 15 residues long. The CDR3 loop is CASRVDSLNTGELFF. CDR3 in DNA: TGCGCCAGCAGGGTGGACAGTTTGAACACCGGGGAGCTGTTTTTT.

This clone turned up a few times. CDR3 sequence reads: CASAIGAVDSYGYTF. In DNA, the CDR3 is TGTGCTAGTGCTATAGGGGCAGTTGACAGCTATGGCTACACCTTC. The V call is TRBV12-5, the J call TRBJ1-2, with D possibly TRBD1 on 5 matching bases. CDR3 length equals 15 residues. Germline V CDR1 and CDR2: LGHNT, FRNRAP. V lost 7 bases to trimming and J lost 4 bases, with 19 bases between them.

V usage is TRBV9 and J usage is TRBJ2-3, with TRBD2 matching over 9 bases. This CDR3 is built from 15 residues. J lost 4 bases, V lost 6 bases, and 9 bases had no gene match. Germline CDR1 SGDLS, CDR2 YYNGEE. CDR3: CASTPGSGGADTQYF. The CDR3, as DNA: TGTGCCAGCACCCCCGGTAGCGGGGGCGCAGATACGCAGTATTTT.

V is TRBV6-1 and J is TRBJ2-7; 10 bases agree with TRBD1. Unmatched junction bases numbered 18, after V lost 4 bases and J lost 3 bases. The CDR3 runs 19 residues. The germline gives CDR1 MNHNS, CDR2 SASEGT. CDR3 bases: TGTGCCAGCAGTGCCGAAGGCTTCTATCTGACAGGGGGCGTCTACGAGCAGTACTTC. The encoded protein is CASSAEGFYLTGGVYEQYF.

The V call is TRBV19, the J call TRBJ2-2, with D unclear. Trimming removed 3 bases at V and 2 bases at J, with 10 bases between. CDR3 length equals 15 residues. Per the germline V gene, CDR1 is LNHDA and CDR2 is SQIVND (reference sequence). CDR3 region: CASSIGQLNTGELFF. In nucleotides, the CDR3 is TGTGCCAGTAGTATTGGTCAACTAAACACCGGGGAGCTGTTTTTT. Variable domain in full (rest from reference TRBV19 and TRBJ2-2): DGGITQSPKYLFRKEGQNVTLSCEQNLNHDAMYWYRQDPGQGLRLIYYSQIVNDFQKGDIAEGYSVSREKKESFPLTVTSAQKNPTAFYLCASSIGQLNTGELFFGEGSRLTVL.

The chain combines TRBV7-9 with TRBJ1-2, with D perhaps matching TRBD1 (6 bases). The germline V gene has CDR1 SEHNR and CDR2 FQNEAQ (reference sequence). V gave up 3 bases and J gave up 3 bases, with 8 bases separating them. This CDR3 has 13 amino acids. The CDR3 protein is CASSFAGDYGYTF. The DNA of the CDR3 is TGTGCCAGCAGCTTTGCAGGGGACTATGGCTACACCTTC.

CDR3 in DNA: TGTGCCAGCAGTTCCGACAGGGGGCAAAATGGCTACACCTTC. Its protein product is CASSSDRGQNGYTF. The genes are TRBV27 and TRBJ1-2; 10 positions match TRBD1. The CDR3 extends over 14 amino acids. The V segment lost 4 bases and the J segment 6 bases; nucleotides outside the gene matches: 5. CDR1 is MNHEY, CDR2 SMNVEV, per germline (reference sequence).

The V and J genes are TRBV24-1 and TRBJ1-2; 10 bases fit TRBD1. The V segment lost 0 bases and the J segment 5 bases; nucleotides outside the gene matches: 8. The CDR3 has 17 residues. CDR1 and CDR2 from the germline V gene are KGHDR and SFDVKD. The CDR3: CATSDLNMDRGEYGYTF. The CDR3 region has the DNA TGTGCCACCAGTGATTTGAATATGGACAGGGGGGAATATGGCTACACCTTC.

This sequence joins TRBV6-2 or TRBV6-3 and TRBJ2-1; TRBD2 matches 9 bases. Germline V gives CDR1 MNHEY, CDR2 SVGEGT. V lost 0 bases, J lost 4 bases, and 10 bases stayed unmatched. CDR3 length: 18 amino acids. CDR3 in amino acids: CASSYSSNLAGNYNEQFF. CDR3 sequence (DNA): TGTGCCAGCAGTTACTCGAGTAATCTAGCGGGGAATTACAATGAGCAGTTCTTC.

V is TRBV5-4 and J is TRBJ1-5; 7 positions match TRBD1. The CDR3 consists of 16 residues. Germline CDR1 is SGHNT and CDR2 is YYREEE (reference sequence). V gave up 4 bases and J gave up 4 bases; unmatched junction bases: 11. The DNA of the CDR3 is TGTGCCAGCAGCGTAACCCGGGACAGAGTTAATCAGCCCCAGCATTTT. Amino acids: CASSVTRDRVNQPQHF.